This T cell receptor (beta chain) appears in the sequencing data of a study of OX40 agonist ivuxolimab in advanced cancers. Study-level information: An agonistic human IgG2 monoclonal antibody against OX40 (CD134) was given.

V was shortened by 0 bases and J by 3 bases, with 8 bases between the two germline ends. This CDR3 is built from 14 residues. From germline, CDR1 is SGHTA and CDR2 FQGTGA. The data were produced by immunoSEQ multiplex PCR, yet TCRdb's version contains in-frame clones alone and is incomplete. The sample lists some 65,000 clones, 60% to 80% seen once, with roughly 1.6% in the top ten. The sequenced sample was CD4+ or CD8+ T cells sorted from blood, obtained in a trial of the OX40 agonist ivuxolimab. This chain joins TRBV7-3 and TRBJ2-5; D possibly corresponds to TRBD2 (6 bases). This sequence was found in an adult with an advanced solid tumor such as melanoma, head and neck, liver or kidney cancer. The CDR3 nucleotides read TGTGCCAGCAGCTTAACTGGCGGGGAAGAGACCCAGTACTTC. It codes for CASSLTGGEETQYF.